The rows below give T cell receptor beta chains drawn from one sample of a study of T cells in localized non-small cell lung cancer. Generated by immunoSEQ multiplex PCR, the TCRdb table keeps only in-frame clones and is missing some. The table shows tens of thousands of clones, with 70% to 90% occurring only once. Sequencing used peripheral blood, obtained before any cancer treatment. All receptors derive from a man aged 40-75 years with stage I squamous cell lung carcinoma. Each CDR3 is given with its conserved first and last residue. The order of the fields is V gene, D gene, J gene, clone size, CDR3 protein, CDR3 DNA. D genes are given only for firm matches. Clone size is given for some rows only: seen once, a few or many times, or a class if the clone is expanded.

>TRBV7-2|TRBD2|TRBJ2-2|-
CASSLASGGRQAGELFF
TGTGCCAGCAGCTTAGCTTCGGGCGGGAGGCAGGCCGGGGAGCTGTTTTTT
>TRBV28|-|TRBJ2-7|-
CASRTGSYEQYF
TGTGCCAGCCGTACAGGGTCCTACGAGCAGTACTTC
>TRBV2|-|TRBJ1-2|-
CASEGGVYGYTF
TGTGCCAGCGAGGGGGGGGTCTATGGCTACACCTTC
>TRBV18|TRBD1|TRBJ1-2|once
CASSPQGAYGYTF
TGTGCCAGCTCACCACAGGGGGCGTATGGCTACACCTTC
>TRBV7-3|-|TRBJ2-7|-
CASSLTAGEFSEQYF
TGTGCCAGCAGCTTAACGGCAGGGGAGTTTTCCGAGCAGTACTTC
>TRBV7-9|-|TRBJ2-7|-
CASSLARGQKWEQYF
TGTGCCAGCAGCTTAGCGCGGGGACAGAAGTGGGAGCAGTACTTC
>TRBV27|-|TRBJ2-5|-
CASRFAGRLEETQYF
TGTGCCAGCAGATTCGCGGGACGGTTGGAGGAGACCCAGTACTTC
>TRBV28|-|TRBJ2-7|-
CASSFRAYEQYF
TGTGCCAGCAGTTTCAGGGCGTACGAGCAGTACTTC
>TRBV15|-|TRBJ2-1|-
CATSARDSYEQFF
TGTGCCACCAGCGCCCGGGACTCCTATGAGCAGTTCTTC
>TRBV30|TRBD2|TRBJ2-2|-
CAWGGLAGYTGELFF
TGTGCCTGGGGTGGACTAGCGGGCTACACCGGGGAGCTGTTTTTT
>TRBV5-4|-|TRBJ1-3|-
CASGRGQEVGNTIYF
TGTGCCAGCGGGAGGGGCCAGGAGGTTGGAAACACCATATATTTT
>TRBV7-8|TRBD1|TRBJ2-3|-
CASSLVLAGGNLQYF
TGTGCCAGCAGCTTAGTTCTCGCAGGGGGAAACCTGCAGTATTTT
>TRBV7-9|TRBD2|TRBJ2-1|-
CASSSLRGQWTSGRGEQFF
TGTGCCAGCAGCTCACTTAGGGGACAGTGGACTAGCGGGAGGGGTGAGCAGTTCTTC
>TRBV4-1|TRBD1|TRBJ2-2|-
CASSQDARGPSRGTGELFF
TGCGCCAGCAGCCAAGATGCCAGGGGGCCCTCCCGCGGAACCGGGGAGCTGTTTTTT
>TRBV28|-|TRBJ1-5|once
CASSFSLNQPQHF
TGTGCCAGCAGTTTCAGCCTTAATCAGCCCCAGCATTTT
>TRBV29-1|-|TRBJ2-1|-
CSVEEHGVADEQFF
TGCAGCGTTGAAGAACATGGTGTAGCCGATGAGCAGTTCTTC
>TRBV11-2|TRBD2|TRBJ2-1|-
CASSSRTSGRATEQFF
TGTGCCAGCAGCTCCCGGACTAGCGGGAGGGCTACGGAGCAGTTCTTC
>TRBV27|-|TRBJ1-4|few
CASSSLGQEEKLFF
TGTGCCAGCAGTTCACTGGGACAAGAGGAAAAACTGTTTTTT
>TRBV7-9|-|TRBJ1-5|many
CASSGWGSNQPQHF
TGTGCCAGCAGCGGATGGGGTAGCAATCAGCCCCAGCATTTT
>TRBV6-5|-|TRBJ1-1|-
CASSQEVGNTEAFF
TGTGCCAGCAGTCAGGAGGTTGGGAACACTGAAGCTTTCTTT
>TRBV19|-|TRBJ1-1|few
CASSIGRAANTEAFF
TGTGCCAGTAGTATCGGCAGGGCCGCGAACACTGAAGCTTTCTTT
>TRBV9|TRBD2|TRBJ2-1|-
CASSPGLAGGEFF
TGTGCCAGCAGCCCGGGACTAGCGGGAGGGGAGTTCTTC
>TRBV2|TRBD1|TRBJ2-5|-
CASSEGQGQETQYF
TGTGCCAGCAGTGAAGGACAGGGCCAAGAGACCCAGTACTTC
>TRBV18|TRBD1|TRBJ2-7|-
CASSQQGYEQYF
TGTGCCAGCTCACAACAGGGGTACGAGCAGTACTTC
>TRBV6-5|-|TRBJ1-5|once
CASSPLLTQAQHF
TGTGCCAGCAGTCCTCTCCTCACCCAGGCCCAGCATTTT
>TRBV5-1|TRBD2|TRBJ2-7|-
CASSSAPAGVLSEQYF
TGCGCCAGCAGCTCCGCCCCGGCGGGAGTCTTATCCGAGCAGTACTTC
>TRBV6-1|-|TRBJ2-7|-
CASSLGQSSYEQYF
TGTGCCAGCAGTTTAGGACAGAGCTCCTACGAGCAGTACTTC
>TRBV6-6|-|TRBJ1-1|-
CASSYRYGTEAFF
TGTGCCAGCAGTTACCGGTACGGCACTGAAGCTTTCTTT
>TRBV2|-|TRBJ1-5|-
CASSDMGRGQPQHF
TGTGCCAGCAGTGATATGGGCCGAGGTCAGCCCCAGCATTTT
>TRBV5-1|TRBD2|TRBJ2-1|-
CASSNGLAGPYNEQFF
TGCGCCAGCAGCAACGGACTAGCGGGGCCCTACAATGAGCAGTTCTTC
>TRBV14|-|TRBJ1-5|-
CASSPGGGGQPQHF
TGTGCCAGCAGCCCGGGAGGAGGCGGTCAGCCCCAGCATTTT
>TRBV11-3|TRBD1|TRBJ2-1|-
CASSPRQGWNEQFF
TGTGCCAGCAGCCCCCGACAGGGTTGGAATGAGCAGTTCTTC
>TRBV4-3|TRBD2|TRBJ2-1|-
CASSYGASGNNEQFF
TGCGCCAGCTCATACGGGGCTAGCGGCAACAATGAGCAGTTCTTC
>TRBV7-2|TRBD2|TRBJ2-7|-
CASSFQREAEQYF
TGTGCCAGCAGCTTTCAGCGGGAGGCCGAGCAGTACTTC
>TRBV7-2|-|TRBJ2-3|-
CASSPRTDTQYF
TGTGCCAGCAGCCCCCGCACAGATACGCAGTATTTT
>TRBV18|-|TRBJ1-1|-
CASSDRQIVNTEAFF
TGTGCCAGCTCAGACCGACAGATTGTGAACACTGAAGCTTTCTTT
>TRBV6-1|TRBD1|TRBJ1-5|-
CASSPGTDSNQPQHF
TGTGCCAGCAGTCCCGGGACAGATAGCAATCAGCCCCAGCATTTT
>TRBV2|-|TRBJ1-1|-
CASTPTWNTEAFF
TGTGCCAGCACCCCCACTTGGAACACTGAAGCTTTCTTT
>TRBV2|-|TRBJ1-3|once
CASSETAMGGNTIYF
TGTGCCAGCAGTGAGACAGCAATGGGTGGAAACACCATATATTTT
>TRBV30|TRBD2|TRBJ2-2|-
CAWSWGRAAGGELFF
TGTGCCTGGAGTTGGGGGAGGGCCGCAGGCGGGGAGCTGTTTTTT
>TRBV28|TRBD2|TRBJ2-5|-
CASSSTSSGSSETQYF
TGTGCCAGCAGTTCGACCTCTAGCGGGAGCTCAGAGACCCAGTACTTC
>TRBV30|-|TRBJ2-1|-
CAWSPAGAEQFF
TGTGCCTGGAGTCCAGCGGGCGCTGAGCAGTTCTTC
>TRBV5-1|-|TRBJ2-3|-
CASSRRVSGGDTQYF
TGCGCCAGCAGCAGAAGGGTTTCCGGGGGAGATACGCAGTATTTT
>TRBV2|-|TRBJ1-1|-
CASSLNSEAFF
TGTGCCAGCAGCCTCAACAGTGAAGCTTTCTTT
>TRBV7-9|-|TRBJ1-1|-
CASSFPEGATEAFF
TGTGCCAGCAGCTTTCCGGAGGGTGCCACTGAAGCTTTCTTT
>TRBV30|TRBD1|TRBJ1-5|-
CAWSQGVQEQPQHF
TGTGCCTGGAGCCAGGGGGTACAGGAACAGCCCCAGCATTTT
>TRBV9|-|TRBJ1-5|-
CASSVGATSDQPQHF
TGTGCCAGCAGCGTAGGGGCGACATCCGATCAGCCCCAGCATTTT
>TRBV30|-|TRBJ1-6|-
CAWTAYNSPLHF
TGTGCCTGGACCGCCTATAATTCACCCCTCCACTTT
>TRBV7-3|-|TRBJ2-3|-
CATSSSGGTDTQYF
TGTGCCACCTCATCAAGCGGTGGCACAGATACGCAGTATTTT
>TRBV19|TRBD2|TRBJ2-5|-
CASSIEWASGRKTQYF
TGTGCCAGTAGTATAGAATGGGCTAGCGGGAGAAAGACCCAGTACTTC
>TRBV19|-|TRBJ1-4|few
CASSVRETTNEKLFF
TGTGCCAGTAGTGTCCGGGAAACAACTAATGAAAAACTGTTTTTT
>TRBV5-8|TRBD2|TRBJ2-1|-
CASSKPGLGWDNEQFF
TGTGCCAGCAGCAAACCGGGACTAGGTTGGGACAATGAGCAGTTCTTC
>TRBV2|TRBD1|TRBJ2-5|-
CAGSRQGYQETQYF
TGTGCCGGCAGCCGACAGGGGTACCAAGAGACCCAGTACTTC
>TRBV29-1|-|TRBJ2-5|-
CSVEWLTDQETQYF
TGCAGCGTTGAATGGTTGACGGACCAAGAGACCCAGTACTTC
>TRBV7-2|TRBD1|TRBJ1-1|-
CASSIQGARTEAFF
TGTGCCAGCAGTATCCAGGGGGCTCGGACTGAAGCTTTCTTT
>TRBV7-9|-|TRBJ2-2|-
CASSFSGALGELFF
TGTGCCAGCAGCTTTTCAGGGGCTCTCGGGGAGCTGTTTTTT
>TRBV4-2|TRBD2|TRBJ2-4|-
CASSQDPSTSGGTKNIQYF
TGTGCCAGCAGCCAAGATCCCTCAACTAGCGGGGGTACCAAAAACATTCAGTACTTC
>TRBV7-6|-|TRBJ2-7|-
CASSLQTGRNEQYF
TGTGCCAGCAGCTTACAAACAGGACGGAACGAGCAGTACTTC
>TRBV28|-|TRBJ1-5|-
CASQVRNQPQHF
TGTGCCAGCCAGGTTCGCAATCAGCCCCAGCATTTT